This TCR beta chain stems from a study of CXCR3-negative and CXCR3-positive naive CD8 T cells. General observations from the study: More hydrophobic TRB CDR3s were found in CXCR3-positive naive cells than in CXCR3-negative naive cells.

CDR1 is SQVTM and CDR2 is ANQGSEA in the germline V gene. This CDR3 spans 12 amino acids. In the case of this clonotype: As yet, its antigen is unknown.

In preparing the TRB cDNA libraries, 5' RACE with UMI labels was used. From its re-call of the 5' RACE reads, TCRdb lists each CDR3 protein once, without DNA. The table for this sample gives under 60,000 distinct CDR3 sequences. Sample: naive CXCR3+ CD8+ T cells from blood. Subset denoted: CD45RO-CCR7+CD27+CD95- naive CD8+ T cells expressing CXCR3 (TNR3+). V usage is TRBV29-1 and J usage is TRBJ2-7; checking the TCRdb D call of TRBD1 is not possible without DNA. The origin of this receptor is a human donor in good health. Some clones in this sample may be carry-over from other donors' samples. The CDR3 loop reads CSVEWGTYEQYF.